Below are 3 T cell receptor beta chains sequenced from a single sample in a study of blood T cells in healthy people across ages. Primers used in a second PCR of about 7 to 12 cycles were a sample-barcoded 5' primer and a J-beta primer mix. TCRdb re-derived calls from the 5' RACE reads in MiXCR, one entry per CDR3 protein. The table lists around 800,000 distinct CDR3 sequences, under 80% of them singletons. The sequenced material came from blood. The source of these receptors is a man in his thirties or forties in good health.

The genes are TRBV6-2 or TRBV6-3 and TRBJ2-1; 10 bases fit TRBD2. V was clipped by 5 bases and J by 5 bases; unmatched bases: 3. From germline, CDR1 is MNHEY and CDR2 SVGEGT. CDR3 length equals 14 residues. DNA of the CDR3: TGTGCCAGCAGTATAGCGGGGGGTAACAATGAGCAGTTCTTC. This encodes CASSIAGGNNEQFF.

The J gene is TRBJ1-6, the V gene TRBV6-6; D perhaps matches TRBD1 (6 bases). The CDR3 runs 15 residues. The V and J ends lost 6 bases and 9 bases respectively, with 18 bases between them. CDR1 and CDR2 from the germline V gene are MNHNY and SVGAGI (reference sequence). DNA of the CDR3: TGTGCCAGCAGGCCACTTGCGCAGGGGATTTCACCCCTCCACTTT. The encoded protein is CASRPLAQGISPLHF.

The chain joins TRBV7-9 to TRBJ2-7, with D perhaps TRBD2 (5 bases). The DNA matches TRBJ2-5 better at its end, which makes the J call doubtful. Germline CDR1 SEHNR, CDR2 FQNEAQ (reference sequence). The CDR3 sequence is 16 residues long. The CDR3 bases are TGTGCCAGCAGCTTAGGGTCCGCCCGGGGCCAAGAGACCCAGTACTTC. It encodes CASSLGSARGQETQYF.